This record concerns one T cell receptor beta chain sequence. What it binds is unknown. Some clones are missing from TCRdb's copy, which holds only in-frame ones; the method was immunoSEQ multiplex PCR. The table has roughly 120,000 clones, 75% to 95% seen once. J gave up 3 bases and V 1 base, and 8 bases lay outside the gene matches. This CDR3 is built from 17 residues. The germline gives CDR1 SGHAT, CDR2 FQNNGV. The entry originates in a study of graft-versus-host responses after intestinal transplantation. Broader study findings: Early after transplant, HvG declines were associated with peak levels of circulating GvH clones. Some patients had graft-donor T cell macrochimerism. In their allografts, the ratios of graft-versus-host to host-versus-graft T cell clones were high. GvH clones occurred in recipient marrow; some first appeared in ileum or blood.

The material sequenced was unstimulated CD4+ T cells sorted from spleen or lymph node cells, taken before intestinal transplant. This chain uses TRBV11-2 with TRBJ2-7, with TRBD1 matching 11 bases. The receptor was isolated from a human donor who received an intestinal transplant. The CDR3 protein is CASSLGFRGTGGYEQYF. CDR3 coding DNA: TGTGCCAGCAGCTTAGGGTTCCGCGGGACAGGGGGCTACGAGCAGTACTTC.